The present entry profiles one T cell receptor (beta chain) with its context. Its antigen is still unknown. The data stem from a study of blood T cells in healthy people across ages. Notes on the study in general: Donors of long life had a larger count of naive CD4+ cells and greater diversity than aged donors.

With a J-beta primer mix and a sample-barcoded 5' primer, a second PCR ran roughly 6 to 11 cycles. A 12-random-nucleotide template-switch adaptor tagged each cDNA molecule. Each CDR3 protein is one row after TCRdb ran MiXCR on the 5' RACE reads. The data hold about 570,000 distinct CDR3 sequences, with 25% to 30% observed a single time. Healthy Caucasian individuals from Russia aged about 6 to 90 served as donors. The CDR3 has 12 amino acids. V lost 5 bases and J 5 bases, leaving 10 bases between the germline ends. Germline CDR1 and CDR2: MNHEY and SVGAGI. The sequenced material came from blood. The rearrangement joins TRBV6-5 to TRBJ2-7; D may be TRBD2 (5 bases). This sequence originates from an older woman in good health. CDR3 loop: CASSTGINEQYF. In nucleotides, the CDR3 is TGTGCCAGCAGTACCGGGATTAACGAGCAGTACTTC.